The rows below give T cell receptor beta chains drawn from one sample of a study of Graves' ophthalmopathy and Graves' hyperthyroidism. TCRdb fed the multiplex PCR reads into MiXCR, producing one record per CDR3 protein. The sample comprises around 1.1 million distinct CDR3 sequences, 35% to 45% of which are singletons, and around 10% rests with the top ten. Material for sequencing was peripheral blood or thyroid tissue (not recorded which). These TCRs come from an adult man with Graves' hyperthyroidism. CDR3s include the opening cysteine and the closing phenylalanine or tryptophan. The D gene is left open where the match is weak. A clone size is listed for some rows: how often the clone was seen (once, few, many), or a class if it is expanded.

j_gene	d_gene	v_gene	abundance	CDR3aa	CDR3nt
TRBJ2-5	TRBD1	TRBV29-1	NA	CSTGQGVETQYF	TGCAGCACCGGACAGGGAGTGGAGACCCAGTACTTC
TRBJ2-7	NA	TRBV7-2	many	CASSLSGPTYEQYF	TGTGCCAGCAGCTTAAGCGGGCCAACCTACGAGCAGTACTTC
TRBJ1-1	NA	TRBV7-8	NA	CASSRDQVAEAFF	TGTGCCAGCAGTCGCGACCAGGTTGCTGAAGCTTTCTTT
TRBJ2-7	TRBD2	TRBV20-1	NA	CSASRDYYEQYF	TGCAGTGCTAGTAGGGACTACTACGAGCAGTACTTC
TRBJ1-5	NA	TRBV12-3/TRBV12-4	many	CASDNQGFQPQHF	TGTGCCAGCGACAATCAGGGTTTCCAGCCCCAGCATTTT
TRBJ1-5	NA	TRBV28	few	CASSLSLSSNQPQHF	TGTGCCAGCAGTTTATCCCTTAGCAGCAATCAGCCCCAGCATTTT
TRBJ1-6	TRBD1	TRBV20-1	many	CSARGTGLNSPLHF	TGCAGTGCTAGAGGGACAGGGTTAAATTCACCCCTCCACTTT
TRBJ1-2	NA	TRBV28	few	CASSPAGPPLQGYTF	TGTGCCAGCAGTCCCGCCGGGCCCCCGCTGCAGGGCTACACCTTC
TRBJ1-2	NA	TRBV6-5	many	CASSYSTGSDYGYTF	TGTGCCAGCAGTTACTCGACCGGGAGCGACTATGGCTACACCTTC
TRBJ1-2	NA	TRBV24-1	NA	CATSDVDSPYGYTF	TGTGCCACCAGTGATGTGGACAGCCCCTATGGCTACACCTTC
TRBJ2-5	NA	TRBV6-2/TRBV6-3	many	CASSPQSPQETQYF	TGTGCCAGCAGTCCCCAGTCTCCTCAAGAGACCCAGTACTTC
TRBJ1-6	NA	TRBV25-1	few	CASTRDFDSPLHF	TGTGCCAGCACACGGGACTTTGATTCACCCCTCCACTTT
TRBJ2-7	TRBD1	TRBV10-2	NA	CASSEPDRSRFYEQYF	TGCGCCAGCAGTGAGCCGGACAGGTCACGATTCTACGAGCAGTACTTC
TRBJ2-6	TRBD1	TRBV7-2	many	CASSYDRGPGSGANVLTF	TGTGCCAGCAGCTATGACAGGGGTCCGGGGTCGGGGGCCAACGTCCTGACTTTC
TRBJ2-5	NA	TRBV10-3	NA	CAISEEGRETQYF	TGTGCCATCAGTGAGGAGGGGAGGGAGACCCAGTACTTC
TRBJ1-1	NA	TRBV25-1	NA	CATLWGEGEAFF	TGTGCCACCCTCTGGGGGGAGGGTGAAGCTTTCTTT
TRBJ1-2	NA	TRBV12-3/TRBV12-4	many	CASSSFGRSIYGYTF	TGTGCCAGCAGTTCCTTCGGCCGCTCGATCTATGGCTACACCTTC
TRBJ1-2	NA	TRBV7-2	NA	CASSLHSGGSNGYTF	TGTGCCAGTAGTCTCCACTCGGGGGGCTCGAATGGCTACACCTTC
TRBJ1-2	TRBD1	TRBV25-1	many	CASTTGVGGYTF	TGTGCCAGCACGACAGGGGTGGGTGGCTACACCTTC
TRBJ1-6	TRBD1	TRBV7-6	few	CASWTGTGDGNSPLHF	TGTGCCAGCTGGACCGGGACAGGAGACGGGAATTCACCCCTCCACTTT
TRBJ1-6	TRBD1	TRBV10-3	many	CATVDRENSPLHF	TGTGCCACCGTGGACAGGGAGAATTCACCCCTCCACTTT
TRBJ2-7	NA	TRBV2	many	CASSYQGGEQYF	TGTGCCAGCAGCTACCAAGGAGGTGAGCAGTACTTC